Below, 18 T cell receptor beta chains from the same sample are listed, as sequenced in a study of T cells in Graves' hyperthyroidism and ophthalmopathy (dated by TCRdb to the late 2010s). The library was generated by multiplex PCR. This sample was sequenced with an Illumina HiSeq 2000. The TCR beta CDR3 regions were amplified from RNA transcripts. The TCR CDR3 was subjected to a first round of RT-PCR using the HTBI primer set and the Qiagen OneStep RT-PCR kit. The raw public reads went through TCRdb reprocessing: fastp at Q25, MiXCR clone calling, in-frame beta chains kept. Here each entry gathers all rows of one CDR3 protein and keeps the most common genes and DNA. For this sample the table gives over 450,000 distinct CDR3 sequences, of which about 15% were detected only once. Of the sample, about 16% is held by the ten largest clones. The material sequenced was blood. These TCRs come from a woman under 30 with Graves' ophthalmopathy.

This clonotype appeared many times. The chain combines TRBV6-1 with TRBJ1-6, with 10 bases aligning to TRBD1. CDR1 is MNHNS and CDR2 is SASEGT in the germline V gene. The CDR3 sequence is 15 residues long. With 4 bases clipped from V and 7 bases from J, the junction kept 4 bases outside the gene matches. The CDR3 region has the DNA TGTGCCAGCAGTGTAGACAGGGGGCAAAATTCACCCCTCCACTTT. Its translation is CASSVDRGQNSPLHF.

This clonotype was observed many times. The chain links TRBV2 to TRBJ1-4, with 7 positions matching TRBD1. Germline V gene data show CDR1 as SNHLY and CDR2 as FYNNEI. This CDR3 region has 15 residues. After removal of 4 bases from V and 1 base from J, the junction contained 3 bases not matched to a gene. CDR3 loop: CASSGSGGTNEKLFF. The CDR3, as DNA: TGTGCCAGCAGTGGTTCAGGGGGAACTAATGAAAAACTGTTTTTT.

This clonotype has just one count. The rearrangement links TRBV4-3 to TRBJ1-2; D possibly corresponds to TRBD1 (6 bases). The germline V gene has CDR1 LGHNA and CDR2 YSLEER. Trimming left V 3 bases short and J 4 bases short, with 18 bases between. There are 16 residues in the CDR3. The CDR3 nucleotides are TGCGCCAGCAGCCATGCTGCCAGCAGGGGATCCTATGGCTACACCTTC. Its protein product is CASSHAASRGSYGYTF.

This clonotype showed up many times. The V call is TRBV11-2, the J call TRBJ1-5; 9 nucleotides agree with TRBD1. CDR1 SGHAT and CDR2 FQNNGV come from the germline V gene. Trimming at V came to 5 bases and at J to 7 bases, leaving 12 bases not matched to a gene. CDR3 size: 16 residues. CDR3 sequence: CASSVYNRGRWQPQHF. The CDR3 region has the DNA TGTGCCAGCAGCGTCTACAACAGGGGGCGGTGGCAGCCCCAGCATTTT.

This chain joins TRBV4-3 and TRBJ2-6; TRBD2 aligns across 10 bases. The CDR3 runs 19 residues. Per germline, CDR1 LGHNA and CDR2 YSLEER. Trimming at V came to 1 base and at J to 3 bases, leaving 9 bases not matched to a gene. The CDR3 DNA reads TGCGCCAGCAGCCAAGGTTCTAGCGGGAGCATGTATGGGGCCAACGTCCTGACTTTC. This gives the protein CASSQGSSGSMYGANVLTF.

Note on this clonotype: One end of the junction varies from germline; a read error may be responsible. The chain couples TRBV7-7 to TRBJ2-5, with D possibly being TRBD2 (6 bases). Germline V lookup: CDR1 SSHAT, CDR2 FNYEAQ (reference sequence). This CDR3 is built from 13 residues. As DNA, the CDR3 is TGTGCTAGCAGCCACCGACGGGGGGAGACCCAGTACTTC. Its protein is CASSHRRGETQYF.

The sample holds many counts of this clonotype. The genes are TRBV13 and TRBJ1-3; D is ambiguous. Germline CDR1 reads PRHDT; CDR2 reads FYEKMQ (reference sequence). Trimming left V 7 bases short and J 0 bases short, with 19 bases between. The CDR3 spans 17 residues. The CDR3 loop is CASTERGSSSSGNTIYF. CDR3 nucleotide sequence: TGTGCCAGCACCGAAAGAGGGTCATCGAGCTCTGGAAACACCATATATTTT.

In its sample, this clonotype was seen many times. The chain has TRBV2 and TRBJ1-6; D ambiguous. Germline values: CDR1 SNHLY, CDR2 FYNNEI. CDR3 length: 13 amino acids. Trimming took 8 bases from V and 9 from J, leaving 14 bases between them. The CDR3: CASLQPPSSPLHF. DNA for the CDR3: TGTGCCAGCTTACAGCCTCCGAGTTCACCCCTCCACTTT.

At least ten counts were recorded for this clonotype. The rearrangement joins TRBV27 to TRBJ1-2; the match to TRBD1 covers 8 bases. In germline, CDR1 is MNHEY, CDR2 SMNVEV (reference sequence). The CDR3 is 15 residues long. Losses at the gene ends were 2 bases for V and 2 bases for J; bases not matched to a gene: 4. The chain's CDR3 is CASSLGGQANYGYTF. The DNA of the CDR3 is TGTGCCAGCAGTTTAGGGGGACAGGCGAACTATGGCTACACCTTC.

The chain uses TRBV28 and TRBJ1-4; D is unresolved. CDR1 and CDR2 from the germline V gene are MDHEN and SYDVKM. The CDR3 is 11 amino acids. V lost 8 bases and J 8 bases, leaving 9 bases between the germline ends. Here the CDR3 reads CASLHSEKLFF. CDR3 coding DNA: TGTGCCAGCTTGCACAGCGAAAAACTGTTTTTT.

This clonotype was seen more than once but under ten times. This chain joins TRBV18 and TRBJ2-7; D gene ambiguous. This CDR3 is 13 amino acids long. Germline V lookup: CDR1 KGHSH, CDR2 LQKENI. V was shortened by 3 bases and J by 5 bases, with 11 bases between the two germline ends. CDR3 loop: CASSPPLLDEQYF. The CDR3 DNA follows: TGTGCCAGCTCACCCCCACTTCTGGACGAGCAGTACTTC.

The genes are TRBV11-2 and TRBJ1-2, with a possible D match to TRBD1 (6 bases). The CDR3 is 17 amino acids. V lost 1 base to trimming and J lost 7 bases, with 22 bases between them. Germline V gene sequence: CDR1 SGHAT, CDR2 FQNNGV. CDR3 sequence (DNA): TGTGCCAGCAGCTTAGTGCCCCCTGGGGGGCCGGGAGGTGGCTACACCTTC. This encodes CASSLVPPGGPGGGYTF.

This clonotype has just a few counts. The chain has TRBV18 and TRBJ1-1; D remains ambiguous. CDR1 is KGHSH, CDR2 LQKENI, per germline. The V gene lost 0 bases and the J gene lost 1 base, with 6 bases spanning the gap. CDR3 length: 14 amino acids. Here the CDR3 reads CASSPPLTNTEAFF. The DNA for the CDR3 is TGTGCCAGCTCACCACCCCTGACGAACACTGAAGCTTTCTTT.

The rearrangement joins TRBV15 to TRBJ2-1; D not certain. V shed 7 bases and J shed 9 bases, with 19 bases lying between them. This CDR3 contains 14 residues. Germline CDR1 LNHNV, CDR2 YYDKDF (reference sequence). CDR3 region: CATTGRTVMGEQFF. The DNA of the CDR3 is TGTGCCACCACTGGCCGCACCGTCATGGGTGAGCAGTTCTTC.

The V gene is TRBV6-2 or TRBV6-3, the J gene TRBJ2-2; D unclear. From germline, CDR1 is MNHEY and CDR2 SVGEGT. Trimming took off 2 bases at V and 2 bases at J, with 9 bases between the two ends. This CDR3 contains 15 residues. The CDR3 reads CASSYGYFNTGELFF. CDR3 DNA: TGTGCCAGCAGTTACGGCTATTTTAACACCGGGGAGCTGTTTTTT.

There are a few counts of this clonotype. Given a much more abundant clone one base away, this may be a read error. This chain joins TRBV28 and TRBJ2-5; TRBD1 aligns across 8 bases. Looked up from germline, CDR1 is MDHEN and CDR2 is SYDVKM. This CDR3 contains 15 residues. V was clipped by 7 bases and J by 9 bases; unmatched bases: 16. Here the CDR3 reads CASISRTGPREAQYF. In DNA form, the CDR3 reads TGTGCCAGCATATCAAGGACAGGGCCGAGGGAGGCCCAGTACTTC.

In its sample, this clonotype was seen many times. This chain uses TRBV29-1 with TRBJ2-4, with D tentatively TRBD2 (6 bases). CDR3 length: 11 residues. Germline assignment: CDR1 SQVTM and CDR2 ANQGSEA. Trimming pared 4 bases from V and 9 bases from J, leaving 10 bases between. Written as DNA, the CDR3 is TGCAGCGTTGGGGGGGAAGGCATTCAGTACTTC. Its protein product is CSVGGEGIQYF.

Many counts were recorded for this clonotype. This sequence joins TRBV28 and TRBJ1-2; D is unclear. Germline CDR1 reads MDHEN; CDR2 reads SYDVKM. V was clipped by 2 bases and J by 8 bases, with 9 bases between them. CDR3 length equals 12 residues. The CDR3 sequence is CASSLGGRGYTF. The CDR3 DNA follows: TGTGCCAGCAGTTTAGGAGGTCGGGGCTACACCTTC.